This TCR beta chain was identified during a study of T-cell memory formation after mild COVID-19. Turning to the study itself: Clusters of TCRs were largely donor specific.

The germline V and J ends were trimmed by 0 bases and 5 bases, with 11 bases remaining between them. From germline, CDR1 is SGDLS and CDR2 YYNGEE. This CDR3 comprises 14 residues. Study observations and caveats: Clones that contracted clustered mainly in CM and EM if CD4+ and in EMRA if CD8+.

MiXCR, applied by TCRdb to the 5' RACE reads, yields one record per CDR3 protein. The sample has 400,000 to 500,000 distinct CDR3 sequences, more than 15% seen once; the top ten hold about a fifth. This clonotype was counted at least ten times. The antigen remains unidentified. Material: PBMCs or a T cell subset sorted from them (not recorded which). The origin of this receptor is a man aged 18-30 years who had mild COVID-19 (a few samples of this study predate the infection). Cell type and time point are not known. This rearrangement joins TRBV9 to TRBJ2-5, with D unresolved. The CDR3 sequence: CASSVGPSLETQYF. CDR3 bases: TGTGCCAGCAGCGTAGGGCCCTCGTTGGAGACCCAGTACTTC.